This TCR beta chain was recorded in a study of CD8+ T cells in alopecia areata (dated by TCRdb to the late 2010s). At the level of the whole study: The treated patients, all with moderate-to-severe alopecia areata, were enrolled in an open-label pilot trial of oral tofacitinib given at 5 to 10 mg twice daily. Tofacitinib was administered for 6 to 18 months, and 6 months of follow-up off drug were then conducted to assess delayed response and recurrence. High-throughput TCRbeta sequencing was used to examine T cell clonal expansion in alopecia areata in both the C3H/HeJ mouse model and human patients. Biopsies were taken from tofacitinib-treated patients at baseline and at 4 and 24 weeks of treatment, and a later scalp biopsy was taken in several of the tofacitinib-treated patients. RNA was extracted with the PAXgene miRNA kit for fixed scalp, the miRNeasy kit for PBMCs, and the RNeasy kit for mouse skin. Scalp clonality was compared among normal scalp (n=4), patchy alopecia areata scalp (n=8), and alopecia totalis/universalis scalp (n=8). immunoSEQ multiplex PCR using 35 Vbeta forward primers and 13 Jbeta reverse primers was used to amplify TCRbeta CDR3 regions. Scalp tissue and sorted CD4+ and CD8+ peripheral blood T cells from patchy and totalis/universalis alopecia areata patients and from healthy controls were covered by human TCRbeta sequencing. The paper's findings and limits, for the study overall: Resident alphabeta T cells in normal human skin are also sequenced, complicating scalp TCR repertoire analysis, unlike mouse skin dominated by gammadelta T cells. Higher clonality and more expanded CD8+ clones were observed in lesional scalp than in normal scalp, particularly in alopecia totalis/universalis, a finding suggestive of antigenic drive. Shared TCR sequences between patients were less evident than in mice, which may be partly attributable to HLA diversity in the patient population.

V gives up 2 bases and J gives up 1 base, and the segment between their germline ends measures 18 bases. Per the germline V gene, MNHNS is the CDR1 and SASEGT is the CDR2. The CDR3 sequence holds 18 residues, the cysteine and phenylalanine included. Only the CDR3 region is kept as DNA, spanning 54 bases read in frame from base 1. The time point tag for this specimen amounts to: baseline before oral tofacitinib. Lesional scalp punch biopsies and peripheral blood were obtained from alopecia areata patients. PBMCs were separated by density centrifugation and stained for CD3, CD4 and CD8, after which CD4+ and CD8+ T cells were sorted on a FACSAria. As to this clone: Its antigen is unknown. One base away there is no much larger clone; base qualities are not given.

Library preparation used the immunoSEQ multiplex PCR assay. RNA was extracted from all samples and reverse transcribed into cDNA, which served as template for TCR sequencing. First-strand cDNA was synthesized using SuperScript III with a 2:1 mix of oligo-dT and random hexamers. A synthetic immune receptor repertoire was used to gauge amplification bias, and whatever bias remained was removed computationally. Per the source publication's procedure: Raw reads were preprocessed to remove errors, and CDR3 was defined according to IMGT conventions as the region from the conserved cysteine to phenylalanine. Clonality was calculated as 1 minus Shannon entropy normalized by log2 of the number of productive unique TCRs. Whether scalp clones were CD4 or CD8 was inferred by matching scalp TCRbeta sequences against CD4 and CD8 repertoires sorted from blood. In its TCRdb copy, this immuneACCESS table keeps in-frame sequences only and misses some clones. Where compared with another copy, unresolved V genes explain less than half of these, and the others have no known cause. V, J and clone size derive from that table, while D and trimming were established from the DNA sequence. The sample table contains about 69,000 clones; only one count was recorded for roughly 60% of them. Of the sample, about 15% is held by the ten largest clones.

This sequence uses TRBV6-1 and TRBJ1-5; the D gene assignment is ambiguous. The sample here was CD8+ T cells sorted from blood, taken at week 0. This receptor was obtained from a human donor with alopecia areata. The CDR3 region: CASSERAAWMSSNQPQHF. The nucleotides are TGTGCCAGCAGTGAAAGGGCAGCTTGGATGTCAAGCAATCAGCCCCAGCATTTT.